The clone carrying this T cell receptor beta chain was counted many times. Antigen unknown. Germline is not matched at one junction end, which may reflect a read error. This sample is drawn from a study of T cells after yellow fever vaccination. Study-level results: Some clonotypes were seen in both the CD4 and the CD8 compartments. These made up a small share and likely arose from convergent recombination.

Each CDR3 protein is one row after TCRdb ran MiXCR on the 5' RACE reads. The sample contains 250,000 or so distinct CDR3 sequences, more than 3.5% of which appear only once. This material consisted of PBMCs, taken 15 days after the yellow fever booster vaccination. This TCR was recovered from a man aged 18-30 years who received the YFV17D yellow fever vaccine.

This CDR3 is CASSGLTGPLGF. DNA for the CDR3: TGTGCCAGCAGCGGGCTAACCGGCCCGCTGGGCTTC. The chain uses TRBV7-8 and TRBJ2-7; no reliable D call. The CDR3 consists of 12 residues. CDR1 is SGHVS, CDR2 FQNEAQ, per germline.